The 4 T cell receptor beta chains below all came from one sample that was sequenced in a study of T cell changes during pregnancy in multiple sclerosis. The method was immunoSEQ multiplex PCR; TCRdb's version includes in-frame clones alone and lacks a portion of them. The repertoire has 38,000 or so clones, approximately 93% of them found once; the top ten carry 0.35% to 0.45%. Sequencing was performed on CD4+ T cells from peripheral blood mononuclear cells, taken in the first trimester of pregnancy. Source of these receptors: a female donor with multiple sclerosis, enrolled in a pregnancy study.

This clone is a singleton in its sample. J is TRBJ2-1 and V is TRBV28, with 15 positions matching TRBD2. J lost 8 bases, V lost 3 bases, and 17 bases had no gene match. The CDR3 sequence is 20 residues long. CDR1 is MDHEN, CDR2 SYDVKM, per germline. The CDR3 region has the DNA TGTGCCAGCAGTTTTCCTGGGGGCAGGACTAGCGGGAGGGCCAGCGATGAGCAGTTCTTC. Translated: CASSFPGGRTSGRASDEQFF.

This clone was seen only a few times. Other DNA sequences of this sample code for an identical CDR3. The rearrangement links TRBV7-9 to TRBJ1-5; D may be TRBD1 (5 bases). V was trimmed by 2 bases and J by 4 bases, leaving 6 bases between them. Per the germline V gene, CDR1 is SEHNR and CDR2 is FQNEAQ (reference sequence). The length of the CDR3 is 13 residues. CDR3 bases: TGTGCCAGCAGCTTACAGGGTAATCAGCCCCAGCATTTT. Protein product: CASSLQGNQPQHF.

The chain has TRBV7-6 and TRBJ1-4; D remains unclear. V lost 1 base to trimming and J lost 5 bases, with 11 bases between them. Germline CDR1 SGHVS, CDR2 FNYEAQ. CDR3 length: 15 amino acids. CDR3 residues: CASSLGSGTNEKLFF. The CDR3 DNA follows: TGTGCCAGCAGCTTAGGGTCCGGTACCAATGAAAAACTGTTTTTT.

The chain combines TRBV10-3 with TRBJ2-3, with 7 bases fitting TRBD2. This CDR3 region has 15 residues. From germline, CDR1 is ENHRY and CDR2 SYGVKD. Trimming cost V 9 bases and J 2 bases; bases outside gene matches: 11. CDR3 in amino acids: CAIGEGTTHTDTQYF. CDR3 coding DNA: TGTGCCATTGGGGAGGGCACTACGCACACAGATACGCAGTATTTT.